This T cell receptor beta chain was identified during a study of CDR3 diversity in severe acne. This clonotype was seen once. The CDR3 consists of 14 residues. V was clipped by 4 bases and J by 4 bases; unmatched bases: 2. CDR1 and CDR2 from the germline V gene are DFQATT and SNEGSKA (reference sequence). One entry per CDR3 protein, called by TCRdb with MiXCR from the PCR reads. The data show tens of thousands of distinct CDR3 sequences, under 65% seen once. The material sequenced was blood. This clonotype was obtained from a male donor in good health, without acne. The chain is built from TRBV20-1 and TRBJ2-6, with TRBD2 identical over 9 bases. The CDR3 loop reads CSANGLAGANVLTF. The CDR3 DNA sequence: TGCAGTGCTAACGGACTAGCGGGGGCCAACGTCCTGACTTTC.